The 29 T cell receptor beta chains below all came from one sample that was sequenced in a study of T-cell memory formation after mild COVID-19. TCRdb redid the calling of the 5' RACE reads with MiXCR, one entry per CDR3 protein. The data hold about 420,000 distinct CDR3 sequences, with 23% observed a single time. Sequenced input: PBMCs or a T cell subset sorted from them (not recorded which). The receptors were sampled from an adult woman who had mild COVID-19 (a few samples of this study predate the infection). Cell type and time point are not known.

This clonotype occurred a few times. This chain uses TRBV6-5 with TRBJ1-4, with D unresolved. There are 12 residues in the CDR3. Trimming pared 6 bases from V and 10 bases from J, leaving 12 bases between. Germline V gene data show CDR1 as MNHEY and CDR2 as SVGAGI. CDR3 nucleotides: TGTGCCAGCAGCCGCGACATGGTAAAACTGTTTTTT. Its translation: CASSRDMVKLFF.

Many counts were recorded for this clonotype. The chain carries TRBV20-1 and TRBJ1-5, with a possible D match to TRBD1 (6 bases). CDR1 DFQATT and CDR2 SNEGSKA come from the germline V gene (reference sequence). V was trimmed by 1 base and J by 5 bases, leaving 12 bases between them. The length of the CDR3 is 14 residues. In DNA, the CDR3 is TGCAGTGCTAGAGGGCAGGGGCTCCATCAGCCCCAGCATTTT. Translating gives CSARGQGLHQPQHF.

The rearrangement joins TRBV9 to TRBJ2-6; 13 nucleotides align to TRBD2. V gave up 4 bases and J gave up 1 base; unmatched junction bases: 8. In germline, CDR1 is SGDLS, CDR2 YYNGEE. This CDR3 has 19 residues. CDR3 sequence: CASSLKTSGGPSGANVLTF. In DNA, the CDR3 is TGTGCCAGCAGCCTAAAGACTAGCGGGGGGCCTTCTGGGGCCAACGTCCTGACTTTC. Together with reference TRBV9 and TRBJ2-6, the CDR3 gives the full variable domain: DSGVTQTPKHLITATGQRVTLRCSPRSGDLSVYWYQQSLDQGLQFLIQYYNGEERAKGNILERFSAQQFPDLHSELNLSSLELGDSALYFCASSLKTSGGPSGANVLTFGAGSRLTVL.

The chain has TRBV12-3 or TRBV12-4 and TRBJ1-1, with TRBD1 as a possible D gene (5 bases). V lost 6 bases and J 6 bases, leaving 17 bases between the germline ends. This CDR3 has 14 residues. In nucleotides, the CDR3 is TGTGCCAGCAGCCCCGGGGGTGGTAGGGCTGAAGCTTTCTTT. Encoded protein: CASSPGGGRAEAFF.

This chain uses TRBV12-3 or TRBV12-4 with TRBJ2-1; 7 bases are a match to TRBD2. V was clipped by 5 bases and J by 8 bases; unmatched bases: 9. The length of the CDR3 is 14 residues. As DNA, the CDR3 is TGTGCCAGCAGTACTCGGGACTACCACGATGAGCAGTTCTTC. Translating it yields CASSTRDYHDEQFF.

V usage is TRBV9 and J usage is TRBJ2-3, with D possibly being TRBD1 or TRBD2 (5 bases each). Germline loops: CDR1 SGDLS, CDR2 YYNGEE. Trimming removed 1 base from V and 4 bases from J, with 16 bases in between. This CDR3 has 16 amino acids. CDR3 loop: CASSVFGTAGADTQYF. The CDR3 region has the DNA TGTGCCAGCAGCGTATTCGGGACGGCGGGCGCAGATACGCAGTATTTT. Full variable domain (missing parts from reference TRBV9 and TRBJ2-3): DSGVTQTPKHLITATGQRVTLRCSPRSGDLSVYWYQQSLDQGLQFLIQYYNGEERAKGNILERFSAQQFPDLHSELNLSSLELGDSALYFCASSVFGTAGADTQYFGPGTRLTVL.

This clonotype was picked up a small number of times. The chain links TRBV21-1 to TRBJ2-5. TRBV21-1 is given as a pseudogene. There are 11 residues in the CDR3. This CDR3 is CASNLGETQYF. CDR3 nucleotide sequence: TGTGCCAGCAATTTGGGAGAGACCCAGTACTTC.

This clonotype was picked up a small number of times. V is TRBV7-9 and J is TRBJ2-7, with 8 bases that match TRBD1. The CDR3 covers 15 residues. The J segment lost 5 bases and the V segment lost 3 bases, leaving 9 bases of the junction unmatched. Germline V lookup: CDR1 SEHNR, CDR2 FQNEAQ (reference sequence). The CDR3 sequence is CASSFQGARFDEQYF. The CDR3 DNA reads as TGTGCCAGCAGCTTTCAGGGGGCGCGTTTCGACGAGCAGTACTTC.

The chain recombines TRBV29-1 with TRBJ2-1; 11 nucleotides match TRBD1. The CDR3 contains 14 residues. Germline CDR1 is SQVTM and CDR2 is ANQGSEA. The CDR3 DNA is TGCAGTACCTTAGGACAGGGGGCGCGAAATGAGCAGTTCTTC. Encoded protein: CSTLGQGARNEQFF.

The chain carries TRBV14 and TRBJ2-4; D ambiguous. Germline loops: CDR1 SGHDN, CDR2 FVKESK. V dropped 5 bases and J dropped 4 bases, with 0 bases sitting between them. The CDR3 spans 10 residues. The DNA for the CDR3 is TGTGCCAGCAGCAAAAACATTCAGTACTTC. This codes for CASSKNIQYF.

The chain employs TRBV21-1 and TRBJ2-1. TRBV21-1 corresponds to a pseudogene. The CDR3 length is 11 residues. The CDR3 spells CASSNWSEQFF. The CDR3 coding sequence is TGTGCCAGCAGCAATTGGAGTGAGCAGTTCTTC.

This clonotype has only a few counts. The chain recombines TRBV19 with TRBJ2-1, with D hard to call. The CDR3 is 13 amino acids. Deletions cut 4 bases from V and 4 bases from J, with 8 bases between. Germline assignment: CDR1 LNHDA and CDR2 SQIVND (reference sequence). Written as DNA, the CDR3 is TGTGCCAGTAGTAATACGGTTTACAATGAGCAGTTCTTC. This gives the protein CASSNTVYNEQFF.

This clonotype was detected only a few times. This rearrangement joins TRBV14 to TRBJ2-5; D uncertain. This CDR3 has 14 amino acids. The germline CDR1 and CDR2 sequences are SGHDN and FVKESK. Trimming shortened V by 2 bases and J by 3 bases, and 10 bases separated the two germline ends. The CDR3 bases are TGTGCCAGCAGCCAACCCACTACGAAAGAGACCCAGTACTTC. It encodes CASSQPTTKETQYF.

The genes are TRBV23-1 and TRBJ2-4, with D unclear. Being an ORF, TRBV23-1 has a function that is uncertain. This CDR3 is 15 amino acids long. Trimming removed 0 bases at V and 2 bases at J, with 8 bases between. CDR3 amino acids: CASSQSEETKNIQYF. The CDR3 DNA sequence: TGCGCCAGCAGTCAATCCGAGGAGACCAAAAACATTCAGTACTTC.

This clonotype was seen a handful of times. The rearrangement joins TRBV14 to TRBJ2-7; the match to TRBD2 covers 9 bases. J lost 12 bases, V lost 4 bases, and 4 bases had no gene match. The V gene's germline CDR1 is SGHDN and CDR2 FVKESK. The CDR3 sequence is 11 residues long. This CDR3 is CASSRAGGLYF. Written as DNA, the CDR3 is TGTGCCAGCAGCCGAGCGGGAGGATTGTACTTC.

This clonotype was detected a few times. V is TRBV10-2 and J is TRBJ2-5; D is perhaps TRBD2 (6 bases). This CDR3 spans 16 amino acids. CDR1 and CDR2 from the germline V gene are WSHSY and SAAADI. The germline V and J ends were trimmed by 2 bases and 0 bases, with 13 bases remaining between them. DNA for the CDR3: TGCGCCAGCAGTGAGCCCGGGAGCCGGTACCAAGAGACCCAGTACTTC. It specifies CASSEPGSRYQETQYF.

There are a few counts of this clonotype. The chain combines TRBV27 with TRBJ1-5; perhaps TRBD1 as D (5 bases). This CDR3 has 14 amino acids. CDR1 is MNHEY and CDR2 is SMNVEV in the germline V gene (reference sequence). V gave up 5 bases and J gave up 6 bases, with 14 bases separating them. The CDR3 coding sequence is TGTGCCAGCAGTACAGGTCTCGGAAGTCAGCCCCAGCATTTT. This encodes CASSTGLGSQPQHF.

This rearrangement joins TRBV6-5 to TRBJ1-5; 8 bases match TRBD1. CDR3 length: 14 residues. The V gene's germline CDR1 is MNHEY and CDR2 SVGAGI. V dropped 7 bases and J dropped 4; count of bases not matched to a gene: 6. CDR3 in amino acids: CASKNTGGNQPQHF. The CDR3 region has the DNA TGTGCCAGCAAGAATACAGGGGGGAATCAGCCCCAGCATTTT.

This clonotype has just a few counts. This chain joins TRBV20-1 and TRBJ2-1; TRBD2 aligns across 7 bases. This CDR3 is 15 amino acids long. Germline CDR1 and CDR2: DFQATT and SNEGSKA (reference sequence). Germline trimming cut 1 base from V and 0 bases from J; bases unmatched to any gene: 3. The CDR3 coding sequence is TGCAGTGCTAGAGGGGAGGGGACCTCCTACAATGAGCAGTTCTTC. Translated: CSARGEGTSYNEQFF.

This clonotype was seen a few times. The junction does not match germline at one end; this may be a read error. As DNA, the CDR3 is TGTGCCAGCAGCTCCTTGGACTCAGCCCTCACATATACGCAGTATTTT. Translation: CASSSLDSALTYTQYF. This rearrangement joins TRBV7-9 to TRBJ2-3, with a possible D match to TRBD2 (5 bases). Germline CDR1 and CDR2: SEHNR and FQNEAQ (reference sequence). The CDR3 has 16 amino acids. The variable domain in full, completed from reference TRBV7-9 and TRBJ2-3, reads DTGVSQNPRHKITKRGQNVTFRCDPISEHNRLYWYRQTLGQGPEFLTYFQNEAQLEKSRLLSDRFSAERPKGSFSTLEIQRTEQGDSAMYLCASSSLDSALTYTQYFGPGTRLTVL.

The V call is TRBV3-2, the J call TRBJ1-1; the D segment call TRBD1 is taken from the table without a DNA check. TRBV3-2 is listed as a pseudogene. The length of the CDR3 is 14 residues. In DNA form, the CDR3 reads TGTGCCAGCAGCCAAGTAATACAGGGGACTGAAGCTTTCTTT. It yields the protein CASSQVIQGTEAFF.

The chain links TRBV29-1 to TRBJ2-5, with 7 bases matching TRBD2. The germline gives CDR1 SQVTM, CDR2 ANQGSEA. Trimming removed 3 bases from V and 5 bases from J; junction bases left unmatched: 18. The CDR3 length is 17 residues. DNA of the CDR3: TGCAGCGTTGAGGGAGGGAGTTTCGTCGCCACCGGGGAGACCCAGTACTTC. Amino acid sequence: CSVEGGSFVATGETQYF.

This chain joins TRBV11-3 and TRBJ2-2, with D perhaps matching TRBD2 (7 bases). Trimming removed 0 bases from V and 6 bases from J, with 11 bases in between. The CDR3 extends over 15 amino acids. Germline-derived CDR1 and CDR2 are SGHNT and YENEEA. The CDR3 loop is CASSLDRGAAGELFF. Written as DNA, the CDR3 is TGTGCCAGCAGCTTAGATCGGGGGGCGGCCGGGGAGCTGTTTTTT.

CDR3 residues: CASSLLTGGLGETQYF. DNA of the CDR3: TGTGCCAGCAGCTTATTAACGGGAGGTCTGGGGGAGACCCAGTACTTC. The chain couples TRBV7-6 to TRBJ2-5; 7 bases fit TRBD2. Losses at the gene ends were 2 bases for V and 5 bases for J; bases not matched to a gene: 11. This CDR3 has 16 residues. Germline CDR1 SGHVS, CDR2 FNYEAQ. The full variable domain, its missing parts supplied by reference TRBV7-6 and TRBJ2-5, is GAGVSQSPRYKVTKRGQDVALRCDPISGHVSLYWYRQALGQGPEFLTYFNYEAQQDKSGLPNDRFSAERPEGSISTLTIQRTEQRDSAMYRCASSLLTGGLGETQYFGPGTRLLVL.

The CDR3 reads CASSSLWTTGPQETQYF. For the CDR3, the DNA is TGTGCCAGCAGCTCGTTGTGGACTACTGGGCCCCAAGAGACCCAGTACTTC. The chain uses TRBV5-6 and TRBJ2-5, with D possibly being TRBD2 (6 bases). The germline V gene encodes CDR1 SGHDT and CDR2 YYEEEE. V dropped 3 bases and J dropped 1 base, with 19 bases sitting between them. The CDR3 is 17 amino acids. Together with reference TRBV5-6 and TRBJ2-5, the CDR3 gives the full variable domain: DAGVTQSPTHLIKTRGQQVTLRCSPKSGHDTVSWYQQALGQGPQFIFQYYEEEERQRGNFPDRFSGHQFPNYSSELNVNALLLGDSALYLCASSSLWTTGPQETQYFGPGTRLLVL.

The rearrangement uses TRBV4-3 and TRBJ2-7; 11 nucleotides agree with TRBD2. V was pared by 4 bases and J by 0 bases, with 8 bases of the junction left unmatched. In germline, CDR1 is LGHNA, CDR2 YSLEER. The CDR3 is 17 amino acids. The CDR3 here is CASSPDASGRSSYEQYF. The CDR3 coding sequence is TGCGCCAGCAGCCCCGACGCTAGCGGGAGGAGCTCCTACGAGCAGTACTTC.

This clonotype was counted between two and nine times. The chain carries TRBV6-8 and TRBJ2-6; D gene ambiguous. The V gene's germline CDR1 is MNHGY and CDR2 SAAAGT. This CDR3 spans 16 amino acids. V was trimmed by 6 bases and J by 0 bases, leaving 12 bases between them. The CDR3 here is CASRGRPSSGANVLTF. The CDR3 bases are TGTGCCAGCAGAGGCAGGCCCAGCTCTGGGGCCAACGTCCTGACTTTC.

The chain carries TRBV5-1 and TRBJ2-2; TRBD2 matches 14 bases. CDR1 SGHRS and CDR2 YFSETQ come from the germline V gene. V trimming: 1 base; J trimming: 0 bases; junction bases outside the gene matches: 5. The CDR3 runs to 19 residues. The CDR3 protein is CASSLYGTSGGPNTGELFF. The CDR3 nucleotides read TGCGCCAGCAGCTTGTACGGGACTAGCGGGGGACCGAACACCGGGGAGCTGTTTTTT.

This clonotype came up a few times. The chain joins TRBV15 to TRBJ2-5, with 10 nucleotides matching TRBD2. This CDR3 spans 15 amino acids. V was clipped by 3 bases and J by 7 bases; unmatched bases: 8. Germline assignment: CDR1 LNHNV and CDR2 YYDKDF (reference sequence). In nucleotides, the CDR3 is TGTGCCACCAGCAGCCGGACTAGCGGAGGGGGGACCCAGTACTTC. This sequence encodes CATSSRTSGGGTQYF.